This T cell receptor (beta chain) is drawn from a study of post-analysis software for immune sequencing data. In the study overall: The courses of disease that were included comprised relapsing-remitting, secondary progressive and progressive-relapsing multiple sclerosis.

From germline, CDR1 is SNHLY and CDR2 FYNNEI. CDR3 size: 17 residues. Trimming shortened V by 0 bases and J by 0 bases, and 14 bases separated the two germline ends. Remarks on this clonotype: The antigen is undetermined.

Incorporated into the TCR beta cDNA libraries were unique molecular identifiers, which served to reduce PCR and sequencing biases. TCRdb ran MiXCR on the PCR reads and lists one entry per CDR3 protein. The sample contains hundreds of thousands of distinct CDR3 sequences, roughly 27% of which appear only once. Study outcomes and limitations: Five TRBV segments occurring more often in patients than controls included TRBV5-6, TRBV5-1 and TRBV20-1.

The sequencing sample was made of blood. This receptor was taken from a girl aged 10-17 years with multiple sclerosis. The rearrangement joins TRBV2 to TRBJ1-2; D uncertain. The chain's CDR3 is CASSEALAGPANYGYTF. The CDR3 DNA sequence: TGTGCCAGCAGTGAAGCGCTTGCAGGACCCGCTAACTATGGCTACACCTTC.